The text below deals with one T cell receptor (beta chain). Its antigen target is currently unknown. No qualities accompany the bases; no much larger clone lies one base away. Trimming removed 0 bases from V and 2 bases from J, leaving 7 bases between the germline ends. The germline V gene encodes CDR1 SGHRS and CDR2 YFSETQ. The CDR3 contains 14 residues, cysteine and phenylalanine counted. Left in the record is the CDR3 DNA by itself, 42 bases read in frame from the first base. The data derive from a study of T cell clones after liver transplantation (dated by TCRdb to between 2017 and 2020). Notes on the research overall: The samples were obtained from ITN030ST, a randomized trial that attempted immunosuppression withdrawal within 2 years after liver transplantation. Of the eight recipients, a few were HCV-positive, while the remaining recipients had been transplanted for non-autoimmune, non-viral indications. Of the 8 liver transplant recipients making up the studied cohort, 3 were classified as tolerant and 5 as non-tolerant. The subjects received no induction therapy and were kept on standard immunosuppression until randomization at 12-24 months post-transplant. As an antigen-independent comparator for the donor-reactive sequences, third party-reactive TCRbeta sequences from pre-transplant MLRs were identified as well. Tolerance was defined as complete immunosuppression withdrawal for at least one year with no rise in liver enzymes beyond twice the upper limit of normal. Donor-reactive T cell clones were identified using TCRbeta sequencing after a pre-transplant mixed lymphocyte reaction and were then followed in post-transplant blood. Blood samples were taken pre-transplant, pre-randomization before withdrawal, and post-randomization after full withdrawal or failed withdrawal.

Frozen genomic DNA underwent high-throughput TCRbeta CDR3 sequencing by immunoSEQ, including PCR amplification, mapping, bias correction and internal controls. Per the original workflow: Only productive rearrangements were retained, and each unique TCRbeta sequence was defined by its CDR3 nucleotide sequence together with its V and J gene. Donor-reactive sequences required at least 5-fold expansion in CFSE-low cells versus unstimulated pre-transplant cells and at least 0.01% frequency. Per-subject minimum frequency thresholds, based on the lowest-template unstimulated sample, ensured at least 90% detection power. Jensen-Shannon divergence between the top 1000 TCRbeta sequences post-transplant and pre-transplant was used to measure repertoire turnover. Changes in detection of donor-reactive sequences were assessed with two-sided Fisher's exact tests. TCRdb re-hosts the immuneACCESS table, in-frame sequences only. Its copies lack some clones; in the studies checked, an unresolved V gene accounts for under half of them, and the cause for the rest is not known. V and J calls and clone size follow that table, whereas D and trimming were derived from the DNA. In this sample the table shows tens of thousands of clones, 70% of which occur a single time. The ten biggest clones cover 2.5% to 3% of the sample.

General findings and caveats noted by the study authors: A significant post-transplant decrease in circulating donor-reactive CD4 TCRbeta sequences was observed in most of the 8 subjects, irrespective of tolerance or HCV status. Because of small, heterogeneous patient numbers and non-standardized post-transplant time points, the conclusions were only preliminary. Once repertoire turnover was taken into account, donor-reactive detection showed a significant reduction for CD4 in 7 of 8 subjects and for CD8 in 8 of 8. Because no allograft tissue specimens were available, donor-reactive T cells may have migrated into the graft instead of being deleted. Low numbers of available donor cells limited the measurable donor-reactive repertoire in a couple of subjects. Donor-reactive sequences decreased more than third party-reactive sequences, which suggests partial antigen-specific deletion that was not related to withdrawal success.

Thawed unstimulated PBMCs were stained for CD3, CD4 and CD8 and FACS-sorted into CD3+CD4+ and CD3+CD8+ populations. All 8 studied subjects were randomized to immunosuppression withdrawal. Genomic DNA was isolated with the Qiagen DNeasy Blood and Tissue Kit. Recombination joined TRBV5-1 with TRBJ2-3; the D gene is unclear. Sequences were derived from CD4+ T cells from blood, sampled at the roughly 15-month timepoint. The receptor was isolated from a human patient who received a liver transplant. It is possible that, after a transplant, some T cells come from the graft donor. The CDR3 reads CASSLGTNTDTQYF. The DNA sequence is as follows: TGCGCCAGCAGCTTGGGTACAAACACAGATACGCAGTATTTT.